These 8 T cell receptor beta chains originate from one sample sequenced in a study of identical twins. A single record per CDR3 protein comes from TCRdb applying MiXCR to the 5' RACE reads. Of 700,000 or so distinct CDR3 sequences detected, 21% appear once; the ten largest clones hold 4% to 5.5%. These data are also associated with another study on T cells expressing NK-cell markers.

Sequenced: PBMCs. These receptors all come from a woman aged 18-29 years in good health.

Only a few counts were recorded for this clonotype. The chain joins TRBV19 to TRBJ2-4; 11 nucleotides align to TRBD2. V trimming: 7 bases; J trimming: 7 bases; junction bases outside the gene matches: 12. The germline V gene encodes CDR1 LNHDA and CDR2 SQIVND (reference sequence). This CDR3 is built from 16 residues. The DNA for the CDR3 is TGTGCCAGTAACTCCCTGGCTAGCGGGGGGCTCAACATTCAGTACTTC. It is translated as CASNSLASGGLNIQYF.

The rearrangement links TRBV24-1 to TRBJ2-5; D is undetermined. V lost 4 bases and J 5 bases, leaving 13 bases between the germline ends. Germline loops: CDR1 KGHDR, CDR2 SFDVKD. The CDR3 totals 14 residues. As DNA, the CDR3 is TGTGCCACCAGTGACCTCGAGGATGCGGAGACCCAGTACTTC. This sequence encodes CATSDLEDAETQYF.

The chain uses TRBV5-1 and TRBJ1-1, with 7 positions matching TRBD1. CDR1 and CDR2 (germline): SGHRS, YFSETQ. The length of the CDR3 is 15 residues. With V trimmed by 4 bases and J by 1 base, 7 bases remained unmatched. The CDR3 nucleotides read TGCGCCAGCAGCGAACATGGGACAGAGAACACTGAAGCTTTCTTT. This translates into CASSEHGTENTEAFF. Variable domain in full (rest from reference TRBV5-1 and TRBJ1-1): KAGVTQTPRYLIKTRGQQVTLSCSPISGHRSVSWYQQTPGQGLQFLFEYFSETQRNKGNFPGRFSGRQFSNSRSEMNVSTLELGDSALYLCASSEHGTENTEAFFGQGTRLTVV.

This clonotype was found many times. CDR3 amino acids: CSASLTRDTQYF. The CDR3 nucleotides read TGCAGTGCTAGCCTCACTCGGGATACGCAGTATTTT. The chain joins TRBV20-1 to TRBJ2-3; D is ambiguous. The germline V gene encodes CDR1 DFQATT and CDR2 SNEGSKA (reference sequence). The ends were cut back, 3 bases at V and 6 bases at J, with 10 bases in the middle. The length of the CDR3 is 12 residues.

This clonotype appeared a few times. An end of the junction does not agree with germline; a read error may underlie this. CDR3 bases: TGCAGTGTCGTGGACAGGGGCCCCTCATTTTCCTTC. It encodes CSVVDRGPSFSF. The rearrangement uses TRBV20-1 and TRBJ1-2; 9 bases align to TRBD1. The CDR3 totals 12 residues. Germline CDR1 is DFQATT and CDR2 is SNEGSKA (reference sequence).

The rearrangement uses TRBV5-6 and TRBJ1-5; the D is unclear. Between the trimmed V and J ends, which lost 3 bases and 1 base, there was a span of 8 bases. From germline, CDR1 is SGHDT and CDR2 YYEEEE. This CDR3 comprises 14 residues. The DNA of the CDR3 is TGTGCCAGCAGCTCGCCGGGGAGCAATCAGCCCCAGCATTTT. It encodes CASSSPGSNQPQHF.

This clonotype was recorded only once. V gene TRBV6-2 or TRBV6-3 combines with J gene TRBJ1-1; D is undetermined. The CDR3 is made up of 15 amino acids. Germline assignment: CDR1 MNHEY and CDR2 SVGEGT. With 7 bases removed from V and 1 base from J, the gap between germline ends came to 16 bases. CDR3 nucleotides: TGTGCCAGCAAGGAGCAGGTTTGGGAGAACACTGAAGCTTTCTTT. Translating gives CASKEQVWENTEAFF.

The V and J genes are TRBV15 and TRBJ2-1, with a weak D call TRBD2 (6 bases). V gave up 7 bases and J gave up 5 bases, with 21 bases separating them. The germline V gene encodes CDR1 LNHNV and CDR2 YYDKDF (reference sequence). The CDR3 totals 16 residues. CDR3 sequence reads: CATTKRSGWHDNEQFF. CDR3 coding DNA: TGTGCCACCACAAAGAGAAGCGGGTGGCACGACAATGAGCAGTTCTTC.